This passage covers 20 T cell receptor beta chains from one sample sequenced in a study of cytomegalovirus exposure and HLA in healthy donors. Amplification used 60 Vbeta primers and 13 Jbeta primers. Repertoires were generated with immunoSEQ multiplex PCR, while TCRdb's copy carries only in-frame clones and drops some. The sample consists of about 96,000 clones, 64% of them appearing once. Sample: PBMCs. Receptors were obtained from a man in his fifties or sixties in good health and CMV-seronegative.

This chain joins TRBV11-2 and TRBJ2-1, with TRBD1 identical over 9 bases. From germline, CDR1 is SGHAT and CDR2 FQNNGV. The J segment lost 1 base and the V segment lost 0 bases, leaving 1 base of the junction unmatched. This CDR3 spans 16 amino acids. The CDR3 here is CASSLEGQGSYNEQFF. The CDR3 coding sequence is TGTGCCAGCAGCTTAGAAGGACAGGGGTCCTACAATGAGCAGTTCTTC. The full variable domain, completed using reference TRBV11-2 and TRBJ2-1, is EAGVAQSPRYKIIEKRQSVAFWCNPISGHATLYWYQQILGQGPKLLIQFQNNGVVDDSQLPKDRFSAERLKGVDSTLKIQPAKLEDSAVYLCASSLEGQGSYNEQFFGPGTRLTVL.

This rearrangement joins TRBV7-8 to TRBJ1-1; the D gene is possibly TRBD1 (5 bases). The germline CDR1 and CDR2 sequences are SGHVS and FQNEAQ. The CDR3 consists of 13 residues. V was pared by 1 base and J by 4 bases, with 7 bases between. The CDR3 spells CASSLGQGTEAFF. For the CDR3, the DNA is TGTGCCAGCAGCTTAGGGCAGGGCACTGAAGCTTTCTTT. The full variable domain, its missing parts supplied by reference TRBV7-8 and TRBJ1-1, is GAGVSQSPRYKVAKRGQDVALRCDPISGHVSLFWYQQALGQGPEFLTYFQNEAQLDKSGLPSDRFFAERPEGSVSTLKIQRTQQEDSAVYLCASSLGQGTEAFFGQGTRLTVV.

The chain combines TRBV6-5 with TRBJ2-7; 7 nucleotides agree with TRBD2. The CDR3 extends over 16 amino acids. The V gene end was trimmed by 2 bases and the J gene end by 1 base; junction bases not matched to a gene: 8. Germline assignment: CDR1 MNHEY and CDR2 SVGAGI. CDR3 in DNA: TGTGCCAGCAGTTACGTCGGGGGAGGGCCTTCCTACGAGCAGTACTTC. Amino acid sequence: CASSYVGGGPSYEQYF.

CDR3 in amino acids: CASSEGPLAKNIQYF. The CDR3 nucleotides are TGTGCCAGCAGTGAAGGTCCCCTAGCCAAAAACATTCAGTACTTC. The chain uses TRBV2 and TRBJ2-4; D remains unclear. Trimming removed 1 base at V and 0 bases at J, with 7 bases between. Germline V gene lookup returns CDR1 SNHLY and CDR2 FYNNEI. This CDR3 region has 15 residues.

This chain uses TRBV5-4 with TRBJ1-4, with D unresolved. CDR3 length equals 12 residues. Trimming left V 1 base short and J 5 bases short, with 3 bases between. Germline CDR1 and CDR2: SGHNT and YYREEE (reference sequence). The CDR3 here is CASSLINEKLFF. CDR3 in DNA: TGTGCCAGCAGCTTGATAAATGAAAAACTGTTTTTT.

V is TRBV19 and J is TRBJ2-1; weak D call: TRBD1 (5 bases). V shed 10 bases and J shed 4 bases, with 17 bases lying between them. Germline values: CDR1 LNHDA, CDR2 SQIVND (reference sequence). The CDR3 totals 14 residues. CDR3 coding DNA: TGTGCCATTAATAGGGGTTACGGGTACAATGAGCAGTTCTTC. It translates to CAINRGYGYNEQFF.

The CDR3 spells CAWSVRRDGNTIYF. The CDR3 DNA reads as TGTGCCTGGAGTGTACGCAGGGATGGAAACACCATATATTTT. J is TRBJ1-3 and V is TRBV30; possibly TRBD1 for D (5 bases). Germline lookup yields CDR1 GTSNPN and CDR2 SVGIG (reference sequence). This CDR3 has 14 residues. The V and J ends lost 0 bases and 3 bases respectively, with 9 bases between them.

There are a few counts of this clone. This rearrangement joins TRBV5-1 to TRBJ2-1; D uncertain. CDR3 length: 13 residues. Germline V gene lookup returns CDR1 SGHRS and CDR2 YFSETQ. Trimming took 2 bases from V and 6 from J, leaving 9 bases between them. The DNA of the CDR3 is TGCGCCAGCAGCTTAATTCCCGGCAATGAGCAGTTCTTC. The encoded protein is CASSLIPGNEQFF.

The rearrangement links TRBV27 to TRBJ2-2; 10 positions match TRBD1. Germline CDR1 and CDR2: MNHEY and SMNVEV (reference sequence). V shed 8 bases, J shed 6 bases, and the junction held 15 bases outside the gene matches. The CDR3 sequence is 17 residues long. DNA of the CDR3: TGTGCCAGCCTAGCCCTTTCCGGGACAGGGGATTCCGGGGAGCTGTTTTTT. This translates into CASLALSGTGDSGELFF.

The rearrangement joins TRBV19 to TRBJ2-5, with D tentatively TRBD2 (6 bases). Germline CDR1 LNHDA, CDR2 SQIVND (reference sequence). V was clipped by 3 bases and J by 4 bases, with 15 bases between them. This CDR3 has 15 amino acids. The CDR3 sequence is CASSMRGLMRETQYF. CDR3 sequence (DNA): TGTGCCAGTAGTATGCGGGGATTGATGCGAGAGACCCAGTACTTC.

The chain joins TRBV9 to TRBJ1-1, with unresolved D. The CDR3 contains 15 residues. Germline V CDR1 and CDR2: SGDLS, YYNGEE. Between the trimmed V and J ends, which lost 3 bases and 6 bases, there was a span of 18 bases. CDR3: CASSAAAPGKAEAFF. The CDR3 DNA is TGTGCCAGCAGCGCCGCCGCGCCGGGGAAGGCTGAAGCTTTCTTT.

This clone was seen more than once but under ten times. CDR3: CASSLRGSAELFF. Written as DNA, the CDR3 is TGTGCCAGCAGCTTAAGGGGAAGCGCGGAGCTGTTTTTT. This sequence joins TRBV7-6 and TRBJ2-2, with TRBD1 as a possible D gene (5 bases). Deletions cut 2 bases from V and 10 bases from J, with 11 bases between. The CDR3 length is 13 residues. Germline CDR1 and CDR2: SGHVS and FNYEAQ.

The V gene is TRBV7-6, the J gene TRBJ2-2, with 13 bases fitting TRBD2. V shed 5 bases and J 5 bases; nucleotides not matched to a gene: 5. This CDR3 has 16 amino acids. CDR1 and CDR2 (germline): SGHVS, FNYEAQ. The DNA for the CDR3 is TGTGCCAGCAGCCCTGGGACTAGCGGGATTACCGGGGAGCTGTTTTTT. Translated, it gives CASSPGTSGITGELFF.

A single count supports this clone. CDR3 sequence (DNA): TGCGCCAGCAGCTCCGGACTTGTCGTGTCTCCAGAGACCCAGTACTTC. This gives the protein CASSSGLVVSPETQYF. The V call is TRBV5-1, the J call TRBJ2-5; tentatively, D is TRBD2 (5 bases). This CDR3 spans 16 amino acids. V lost 3 bases and J lost 4, with 19 bases in between. The germline V gene encodes CDR1 SGHRS and CDR2 YFSETQ.

J is TRBJ2-1 and V is TRBV27; 8 bases agree with TRBD1. The J segment lost 7 bases and the V segment lost 3 bases, leaving 14 bases of the junction unmatched. Germline CDR1 MNHEY, CDR2 SMNVEV (reference sequence). This CDR3 has 17 amino acids. The CDR3 spells CASSFGQGPQYGNEQFF. CDR3 DNA: TGTGCCAGCAGTTTTGGACAGGGCCCTCAATATGGGAATGAGCAGTTCTTC.

The J gene is TRBJ1-5, the V gene TRBV19; D unclear. The CDR3 loop spans 13 amino acids. From germline, CDR1 is LNHDA and CDR2 SQIVND (reference sequence). Trimming took 7 bases from V and 1 from J, leaving 8 bases between them. CDR3 bases: TGTGCCAGTAAATACAGCAGCAATCAGCCCCAGCATTTT. This translates into CASKYSSNQPQHF. Combining the CDR3 with reference TRBV19 and TRBJ1-5 gives the whole variable domain DGGITQSPKYLFRKEGQNVTLSCEQNLNHDAMYWYRQDPGQGLRLIYYSQIVNDFQKGDIAEGYSVSREKKESFPLTVTSAQKNPTAFYLCASKYSSNQPQHFGDGTRLSIL.

A few counts support this clone. The J gene is TRBJ2-1, the V gene TRBV5-5; 8 nucleotides line up with TRBD2. Unmatched junction bases numbered 6, after V lost 2 bases and J lost 8 bases. The CDR3 is 14 amino acids. The V gene's germline CDR1 is SGHKS and CDR2 YYEKEE (reference sequence). The CDR3 protein is CASSFRTSSDEQFF. The DNA of the CDR3 is TGTGCCAGCAGCTTTAGGACTAGCTCCGATGAGCAGTTCTTC.

The chain combines TRBV7-9 with TRBJ2-5, with 12 bases aligning to TRBD1. The germline gives CDR1 SEHNR, CDR2 FQNEAQ (reference sequence). The CDR3 sequence is 16 residues long. Trimming removed 1 base from V and 4 bases from J; junction bases left unmatched: 4. CDR3 nucleotide sequence: TGTGCCAGCAGCTTAGGGGACAGGGGGCTTCGAGAGACCCAGTACTTC. This codes for CASSLGDRGLRETQYF. The variable domain in full, completed from reference TRBV7-9 and TRBJ2-5, reads DTGVSQNPRHKITKRGQNVTFRCDPISEHNRLYWYRQTLGQGPEFLTYFQNEAQLEKSRLLSDRFSAERPKGSFSTLEIQRTEQGDSAMYLCASSLGDRGLRETQYFGPGTRLLVL.

This clone was seen more than once but under ten times. This sequence joins TRBV12-2 and TRBJ2-5; the DNA was not compared with TRBD2, the D call given in the table. TRBV12-2 is designated a pseudogene. This CDR3 spans 16 amino acids. The CDR3 coding sequence is TGTGCAAGTCGCTTAGGAATTAGCGGGAGGAAAGAGACCCAGTACTTC. Translating it yields CASRLGISGRKETQYF.

This clone was seen at least ten times. The rearrangement links TRBV28 to TRBJ1-4; 7 bases are shared with TRBD1. The germline CDR1 and CDR2 sequences are MDHEN and SYDVKM. Unmatched junction bases numbered 13, after V lost 10 bases and J lost 8 bases. CDR3 length: 14 amino acids. This CDR3 is CAILGEGAQEKLFF. Written as DNA, the CDR3 is TGTGCCATACTAGGAGAGGGGGCTCAGGAAAAACTGTTTTTT.